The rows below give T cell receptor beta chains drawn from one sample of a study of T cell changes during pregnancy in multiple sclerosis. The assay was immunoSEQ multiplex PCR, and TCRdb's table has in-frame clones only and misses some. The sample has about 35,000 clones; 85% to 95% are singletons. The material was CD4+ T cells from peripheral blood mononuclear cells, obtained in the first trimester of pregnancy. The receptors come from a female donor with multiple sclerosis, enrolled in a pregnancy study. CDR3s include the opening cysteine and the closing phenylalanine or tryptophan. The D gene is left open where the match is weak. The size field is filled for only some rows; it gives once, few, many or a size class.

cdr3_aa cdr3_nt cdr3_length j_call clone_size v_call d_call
CASRRQGSYEQYF TGTGCCAGCAGAAGACAGGGATCCTACGAGCAGTACTTC 13 TRBJ2-7 NA TRBV28 TRBD1
CASSLAGGSTDEQFF TGCGCCAGCAGCTTGGCGGGAGGTTCTACGGATGAGCAGTTCTTC 15 TRBJ2-1 NA TRBV5-1 TRBD2
CASSRQGGTEAFF TGTGCCAGCAGCCGGCAGGGAGGAACTGAAGCTTTCTTT 13 TRBJ1-1 NA TRBV7-2 NA
CASSARQIGDTQYF TGTGCCAGCAGCGCCAGGCAGATCGGCGATACGCAGTATTTT 14 TRBJ2-3 NA TRBV9 NA
CASSTRTGDLGEKLFF TGTGCCAGCTCCACCCGGACAGGGGACCTCGGGGAAAAACTGTTTTTT 16 TRBJ1-4 NA TRBV18 TRBD1
CASSLDIAGQFF TGTGCCAGCAGCTTAGACATAGCGGGACAGTTCTTC 12 TRBJ2-1 few TRBV11-2 TRBD2
CASSFTREETQYF TGTGCCAGCAGCTTTACCCGGGAAGAGACCCAGTACTTC 13 TRBJ2-5 NA TRBV7-3 NA
CASSALAGGRTDTQYF TGTGCCAGCAGCGCCTTAGCGGGGGGGAGGACAGATACGCAGTATTTT 16 TRBJ2-3 NA TRBV9 TRBD2
CASTRGGPRAGELFF TGTGCCAGCACTAGGGGCGGTCCTAGGGCCGGGGAGCTGTTTTTT 15 TRBJ2-2 NA TRBV28 NA
CASSFWAGGSTDTQYF TGCGCCAGCAGCTTTTGGGCGGGAGGGAGCACAGATACGCAGTATTTT 16 TRBJ2-3 NA TRBV5-1 TRBD2
CSVGGPTDTQYF TGCAGCGTTGGCGGTCCCACAGATACGCAGTATTTT 12 TRBJ2-3 NA TRBV29-1 NA
CASSLLPSLDEQYF TGCGCCAGCAGCCTACTACCGTCCCTTGATGAGCAGTACTTC 14 TRBJ2-7 NA TRBV4-1 NA
CASSPGTAISYEQYF TGTGCCAGCAGTCCCGGGACAGCCATATCCTACGAGCAGTACTTC 15 TRBJ2-7 NA TRBV27 TRBD1
CATSRDTTYNQPQHF TGTGCCACCAGCAGAGACACCACTTACAATCAGCCCCAGCATTTT 15 TRBJ1-5 NA TRBV15 NA
CASSQDRGREAFF TGTGCCAGCAGTCAAGACAGGGGGCGAGAAGCTTTCTTT 13 TRBJ1-1 NA TRBV28 TRBD1
CASSFSGGNQPQHF TGTGCCAGCAGCTTTTCAGGAGGGAATCAGCCCCAGCATTTT 14 TRBJ1-5 NA TRBV11-2 NA
CASSPLGGEQYF TGTGCCAGCTCACCACTCGGGGGCGAGCAGTACTTC 12 TRBJ2-7 NA TRBV18 NA
CASSLGAGGREETQYF TGTGCCAGCAGCTTAGGAGCGGGGGGGCGTGAGGAGACCCAGTACTTC 16 TRBJ2-5 NA TRBV7-2 TRBD2
CASNGQPNQPQHF TGTGCCAGCAATGGACAACCCAATCAGCCCCAGCATTTT 13 TRBJ1-5 NA TRBV6-4 NA
CSVNRNTGELFF TGCAGCGTTAACAGGAACACCGGGGAGCTGTTTTTT 12 TRBJ2-2 NA TRBV29-1 NA
CSFMGGPADTQYF TGCAGCTTCATGGGAGGGCCGGCGGATACGCAGTATTTT 13 TRBJ2-3 NA TRBV29-1 TRBD2
CASSIMEGRTEAFF TGTGCCAGTAGTATTATGGAGGGAAGGACTGAAGCTTTCTTT 14 TRBJ1-1 NA TRBV19 NA
CASSGEGLTAYEQYF TGTGCCAGCAGTGGGGAGGGGTTAACAGCCTACGAGCAGTACTTC 15 TRBJ2-7 NA TRBV6-1 TRBD2
CASSLVYGRQTQYF TGTGCCAGCAGCTTAGTTTATGGCCGCCAGACCCAGTACTTC 14 TRBJ2-5 NA TRBV11-2 NA
CASKDIPNTEAFF TGTGCCAGCAAGGACATTCCGAACACTGAAGCTTTCTTT 13 TRBJ1-1 NA TRBV19 NA
CASSPGEGAGYTF TGTGCCAGCTCCCCCGGCGAGGGGGCGGGCTACACCTTC 13 TRBJ1-2 NA TRBV18 TRBD1
CASSLGGLARETQYF TGTGCCAGCAGCTTAGGAGGACTAGCTCGGGAGACCCAGTACTTC 15 TRBJ2-5 NA TRBV11-2 TRBD2
CASSLPGTGEDEQYF TGTGCCAGCAGTTTACCTGGGACAGGGGAGGACGAGCAGTACTTC 15 TRBJ2-7 once TRBV28 TRBD1
CASSLFLAGGGREQYF TGTGCCAGCAGTTTATTTCTAGCGGGGGGAGGTCGCGAGCAGTACTTC 16 TRBJ2-7 NA TRBV27 TRBD2
CASSDRVGNQPQHF TGTGCCAGCAGCGACAGGGTCGGCAATCAGCCCCAGCATTTT 14 TRBJ1-5 NA TRBV7-2 TRBD1
CAISEGQGATNEKLFF TGTGCCATCAGTGAGGGACAGGGGGCAACTAATGAAAAACTGTTTTTT 16 TRBJ1-4 NA TRBV10-3 TRBD1
CASSSQVRYDNEQFF TGTGCCAGCAGCTCTCAAGTGAGGTACGACAATGAGCAGTTCTTC 15 TRBJ2-1 NA TRBV7-6 NA
CASSGLLGTAGSNYGYTF TGTGCCAGCAGTGGCCTTTTGGGGACAGCGGGCTCTAACTATGGCTACACCTTC 18 TRBJ1-2 NA TRBV2 TRBD1
CASSNWGGGHYGYTF TGTGCCAGCAGCAACTGGGGAGGGGGACACTATGGCTACACCTTC 15 TRBJ1-2 NA TRBV21-1 NA
CASSTGTSGSRNEQFF TGCGCCAGCAGTACCGGGACTAGCGGGAGCCGCAATGAGCAGTTCTTC 16 TRBJ2-1 NA TRBV10-1 TRBD2
CASSQKPGLGTDTQYF TGTGCCAGCAGCCAGAAGCCGGGACTAGGCACAGATACGCAGTATTTT 16 TRBJ2-3 NA TRBV16 TRBD2
CASSHTGLAGGAEQFF TGTGCCAGCAGCCATACCGGACTAGCGGGAGGAGCTGAGCAGTTCTTC 16 TRBJ2-1 NA TRBV28 TRBD2
CASSLWEGTGTEAFF TGTGCCAGCAGTTTATGGGAGGGGACGGGGACTGAAGCTTTCTTT 15 TRBJ1-1 NA TRBV28 NA
CASSLYTPETQYF TGTGCCAGCAGTTTATACACGCCAGAGACCCAGTACTTC 13 TRBJ2-5 NA TRBV2 NA
CASSGDRGIWETQYF TGTGCCAGCAGCGGGGACAGGGGAATCTGGGAGACCCAGTACTTC 15 TRBJ2-5 NA TRBV2 TRBD1
CASSMTGSTYEQYF TGTGCCAGCAGCATGACAGGTTCCACCTACGAGCAGTACTTC 14 TRBJ2-7 NA TRBV7-9 NA
CASSPRGNTEAFF TGTGCCAGCTCACCAAGGGGGAACACTGAAGCTTTCTTT 13 TRBJ1-1 once TRBV18 NA
CAISDPARGVYTGELFF TGTGCCATCAGTGACCCGGCGCGGGGGGTATACACCGGGGAGCTGTTTTTT 17 TRBJ2-2 NA TRBV10-3 TRBD2
CASSLGQGTFGPQYF TGTGCCAGCAGCCTGGGACAGGGTACATTCGGGCCCCAGTACTTC 15 TRBJ2-5 NA TRBV7-2 TRBD1